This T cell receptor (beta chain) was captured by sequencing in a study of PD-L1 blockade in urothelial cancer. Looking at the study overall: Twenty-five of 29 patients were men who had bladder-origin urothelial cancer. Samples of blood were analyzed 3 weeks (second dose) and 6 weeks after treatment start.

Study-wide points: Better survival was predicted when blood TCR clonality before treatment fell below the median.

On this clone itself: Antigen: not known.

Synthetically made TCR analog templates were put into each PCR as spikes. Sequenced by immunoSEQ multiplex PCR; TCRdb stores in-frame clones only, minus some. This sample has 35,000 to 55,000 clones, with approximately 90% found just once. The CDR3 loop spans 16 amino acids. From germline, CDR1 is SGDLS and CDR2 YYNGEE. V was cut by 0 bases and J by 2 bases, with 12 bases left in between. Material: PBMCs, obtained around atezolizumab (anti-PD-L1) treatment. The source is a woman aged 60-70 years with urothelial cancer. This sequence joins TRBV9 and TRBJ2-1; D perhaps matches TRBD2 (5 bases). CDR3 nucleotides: TGTGCCAGCAGCGTAGCTGGCGGGTCGACCTACAATGAGCAGTTCTTC. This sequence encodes CASSVAGGSTYNEQFF.